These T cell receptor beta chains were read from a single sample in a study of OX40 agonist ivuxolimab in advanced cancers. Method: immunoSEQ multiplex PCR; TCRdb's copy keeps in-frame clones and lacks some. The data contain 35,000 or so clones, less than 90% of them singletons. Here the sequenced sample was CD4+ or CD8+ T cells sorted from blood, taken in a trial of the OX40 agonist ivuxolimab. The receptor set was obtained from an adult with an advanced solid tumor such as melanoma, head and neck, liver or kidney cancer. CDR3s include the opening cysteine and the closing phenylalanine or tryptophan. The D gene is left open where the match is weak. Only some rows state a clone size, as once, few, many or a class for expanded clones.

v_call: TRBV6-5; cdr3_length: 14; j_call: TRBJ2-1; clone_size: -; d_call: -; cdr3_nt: TGTGCCAGCAGAGCAGGGGACTACTACAATGAGCAGTTCTTC; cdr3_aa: CASRAGDYYNEQFF
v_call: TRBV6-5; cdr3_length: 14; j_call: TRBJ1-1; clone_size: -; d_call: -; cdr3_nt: TGTGCCAGCATTTACTGGGGGCGGAAAACTGAAGCTTTCTTT; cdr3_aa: CASIYWGRKTEAFF
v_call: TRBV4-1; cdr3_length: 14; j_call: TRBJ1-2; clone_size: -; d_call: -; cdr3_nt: TGCGCCAGCAGCCAAGCCAGGGGTGATTCGCGGTATACCTTC; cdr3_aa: CASSQARGDSRYTF
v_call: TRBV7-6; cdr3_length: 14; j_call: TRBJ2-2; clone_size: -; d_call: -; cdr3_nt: TGTGCCAGCAGCTTAAATCCGAACACCGGGGAGCTGTTTTTT; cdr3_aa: CASSLNPNTGELFF
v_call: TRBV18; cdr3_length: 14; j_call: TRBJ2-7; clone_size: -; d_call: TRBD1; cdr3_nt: TGTGCCAGCTCACCTCCGGGACAGGGCTACGAGCAGTACTTC; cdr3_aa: CASSPPGQGYEQYF
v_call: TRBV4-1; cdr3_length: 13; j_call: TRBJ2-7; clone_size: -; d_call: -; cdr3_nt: TGCGCCAGCAGCCAAGATCTCCCGTACGAGCAGTACTTC; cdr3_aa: CASSQDLPYEQYF
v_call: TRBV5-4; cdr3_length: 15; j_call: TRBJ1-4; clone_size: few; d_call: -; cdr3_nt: TGTGCCAGCAGCTTGAAGGGGTTAGCTAATGAAAAACTGTTTTTT; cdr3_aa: CASSLKGLANEKLFF
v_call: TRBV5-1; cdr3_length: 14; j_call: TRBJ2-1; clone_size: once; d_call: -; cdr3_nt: TGCGCCAGCAGCTCCGAGGGCTTACCCCATGAGCAGTTCTTC; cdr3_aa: CASSSEGLPHEQFF
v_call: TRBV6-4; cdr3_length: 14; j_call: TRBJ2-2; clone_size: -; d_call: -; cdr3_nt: TGTGCCAGCAGTGACTCAGAAGGGGGCGGGGAGCTGTTTTTT; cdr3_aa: CASSDSEGGGELFF
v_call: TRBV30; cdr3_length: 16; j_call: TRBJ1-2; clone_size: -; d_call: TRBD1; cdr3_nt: TGTGCCTGGACCACCGGGGCAGGGGGCTTTGACTATGGCTACACCTTC; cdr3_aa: CAWTTGAGGFDYGYTF
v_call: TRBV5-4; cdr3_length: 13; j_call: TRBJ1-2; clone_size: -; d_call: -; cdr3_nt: TGTGCCAGCAGCCCCGGACAGAACTATGGCTACACCTTC; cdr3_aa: CASSPGQNYGYTF
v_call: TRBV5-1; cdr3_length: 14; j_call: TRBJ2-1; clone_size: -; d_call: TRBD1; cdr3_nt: TGCGCCAGCAGCTTGGGCACAGGGGACAATGAGCAGTTCTTC; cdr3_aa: CASSLGTGDNEQFF
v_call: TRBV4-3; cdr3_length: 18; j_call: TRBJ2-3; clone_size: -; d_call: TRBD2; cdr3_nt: TGCGCCAGCAGCCAAGAGGGACTAGCGGGGGGAGGCACAGATACGCAGTATTTT; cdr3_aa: CASSQEGLAGGGTDTQYF
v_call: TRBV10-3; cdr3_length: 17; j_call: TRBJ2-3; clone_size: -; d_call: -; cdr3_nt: TGTGCCATCAGCCTACTCATACTCCGCTGGGGCACAGATACGCAGTATTTT; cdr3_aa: CAISLLILRWGTDTQYF
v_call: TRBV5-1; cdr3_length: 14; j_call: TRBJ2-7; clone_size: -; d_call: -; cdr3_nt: TGCGCCAGCAGCTTGGCCGGGCAGAGCTACGAGCAGTACTTC; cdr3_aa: CASSLAGQSYEQYF
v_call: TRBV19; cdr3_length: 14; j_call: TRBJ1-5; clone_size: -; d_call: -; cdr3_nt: TGTGCCAGTAGTATAGACAGGGTCAATCAGCCCCAGCATTTT; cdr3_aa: CASSIDRVNQPQHF
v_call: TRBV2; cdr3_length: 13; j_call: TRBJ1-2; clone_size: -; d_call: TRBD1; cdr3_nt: TGTGCCGCGGCTGCGGGACAGGGAATAGGCTACACCTTC; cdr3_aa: CAAAAGQGIGYTF
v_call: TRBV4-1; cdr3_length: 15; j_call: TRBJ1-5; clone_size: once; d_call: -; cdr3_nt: TGCGCCAGCAGCCAAGAAGAAGTGGGGGGGGAACCCCAGCATTTT; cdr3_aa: CASSQEEVGGEPQHF
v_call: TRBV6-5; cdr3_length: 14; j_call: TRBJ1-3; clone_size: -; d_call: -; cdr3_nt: TGTGCCAGCAGTCCTGACACCGCTGGAAACACCATATATTTT; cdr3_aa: CASSPDTAGNTIYF
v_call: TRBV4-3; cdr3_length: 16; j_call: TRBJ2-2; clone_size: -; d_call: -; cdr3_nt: TGCGCCAGCAGCCCAGATCCCCGGCTAAATACCGGGGAGCTGTTTTTT; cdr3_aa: CASSPDPRLNTGELFF
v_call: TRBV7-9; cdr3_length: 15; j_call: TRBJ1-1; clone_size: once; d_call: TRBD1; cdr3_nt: TGTGCCAGCAGCTTAGAACAGGGGGCGGACACTGAAGCTTTCTTT; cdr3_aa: CASSLEQGADTEAFF
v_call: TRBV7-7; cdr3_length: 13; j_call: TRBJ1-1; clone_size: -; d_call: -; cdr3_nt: TGTGCCAGCAGCTTGACAGTAAACACTGAAGCTTTCTTT; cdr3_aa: CASSLTVNTEAFF
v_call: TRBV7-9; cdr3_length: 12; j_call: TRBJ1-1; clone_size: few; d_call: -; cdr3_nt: TGTGCCAGCAGCCGAGGTCAGCGTGAAGCTTTCTTT; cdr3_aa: CASSRGQREAFF
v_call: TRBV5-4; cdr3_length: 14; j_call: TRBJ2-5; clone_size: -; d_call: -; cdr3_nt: TGTGCCAGCAGCTTGTTTTTGAGGGGAGAGACCCAGTACTTC; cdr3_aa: CASSLFLRGETQYF
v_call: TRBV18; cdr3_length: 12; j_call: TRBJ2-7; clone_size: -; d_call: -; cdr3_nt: TGTGCCAGCTCACCCCCTCCCTACGAGCAGTACTTC; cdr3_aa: CASSPPPYEQYF
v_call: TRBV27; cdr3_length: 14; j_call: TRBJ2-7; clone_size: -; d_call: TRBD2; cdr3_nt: TGTGCCAGCAGTTACGGGGGGGAGGTCTACGAGCAGTACTTC; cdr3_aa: CASSYGGEVYEQYF
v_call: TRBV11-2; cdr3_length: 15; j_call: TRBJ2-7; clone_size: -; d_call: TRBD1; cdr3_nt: TGTGCCAGCAGCTCAGGGACAGGTTTTTTCTACGAGCAGTACTTC; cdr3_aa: CASSSGTGFFYEQYF
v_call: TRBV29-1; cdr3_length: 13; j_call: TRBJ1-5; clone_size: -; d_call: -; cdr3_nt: TGCAGCGTTGAAACAGATATGAATCAGCCCCAGCATTTT; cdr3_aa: CSVETDMNQPQHF
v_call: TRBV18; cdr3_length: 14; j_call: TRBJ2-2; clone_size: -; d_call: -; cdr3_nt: TGTGCCGCAGAGGGGCCCTCGAACACCGGGGAGCTGTTTTTT; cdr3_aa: CAAEGPSNTGELFF
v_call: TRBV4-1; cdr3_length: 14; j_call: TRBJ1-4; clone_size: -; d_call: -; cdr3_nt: TGCGCCAGCAGCCAATGGGATGGGACAGAAAAACTGTTTTTT; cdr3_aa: CASSQWDGTEKLFF
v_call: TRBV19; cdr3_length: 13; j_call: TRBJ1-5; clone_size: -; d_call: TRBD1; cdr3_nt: TGTGCCAGTAGGACAGGGGGGAGTCAGCCCCAGCATTTT; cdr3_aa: CASRTGGSQPQHF
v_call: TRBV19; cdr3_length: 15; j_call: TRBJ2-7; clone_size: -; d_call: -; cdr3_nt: TGTGCCAGTAGTATCGGTGCAGGGCTAACCTACGAGCAGTACTTC; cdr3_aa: CASSIGAGLTYEQYF
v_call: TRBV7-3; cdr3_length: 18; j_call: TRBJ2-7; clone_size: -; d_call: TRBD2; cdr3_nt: TGTGCCAGCAGCTTAATGGGTCGGGGGGGCCTTAGCTCCTACGAGCAGTACTTC; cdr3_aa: CASSLMGRGGLSSYEQYF
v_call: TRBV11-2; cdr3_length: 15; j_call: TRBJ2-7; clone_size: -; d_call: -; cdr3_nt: TGTGCCAGCAGCTTAGATACCGGGACGGGCTACGAGCAGTACTTC; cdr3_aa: CASSLDTGTGYEQYF
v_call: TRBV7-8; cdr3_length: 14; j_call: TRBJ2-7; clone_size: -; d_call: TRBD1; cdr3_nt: TGTGCCAGCAGCTGGGGACAGGCTACCTACGAGCAGTACTTC; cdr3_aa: CASSWGQATYEQYF
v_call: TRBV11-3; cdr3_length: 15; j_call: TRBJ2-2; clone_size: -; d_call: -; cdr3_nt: TGTGCCAGCAGCTTAGACAGGGGTTACACCGGGGAGCTGTTTTTT; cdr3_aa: CASSLDRGYTGELFF
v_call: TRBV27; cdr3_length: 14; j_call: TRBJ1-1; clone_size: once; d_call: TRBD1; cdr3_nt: TGTGCCAGCAGTTTAGCAGGACAGGGATCTGAAGCTTTCTTT; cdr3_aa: CASSLAGQGSEAFF
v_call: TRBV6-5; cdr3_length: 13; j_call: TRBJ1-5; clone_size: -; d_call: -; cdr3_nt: TGTGCCAGCAGTTACTCGCCGGCCTCGCCCCAGCATTTT; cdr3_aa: CASSYSPASPQHF
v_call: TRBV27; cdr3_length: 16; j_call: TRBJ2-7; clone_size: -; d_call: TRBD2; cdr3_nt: TGTGCCAGCAGTCCGTCCTCCCGGGGGGGTAACTACGAGCAGTACTTC; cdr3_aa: CASSPSSRGGNYEQYF
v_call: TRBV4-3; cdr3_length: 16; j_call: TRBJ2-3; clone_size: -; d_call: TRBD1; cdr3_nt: TGCGCCAGCAGCCAAGAGGGGACAGGGGGAACAGATACGCAGTATTTT; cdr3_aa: CASSQEGTGGTDTQYF
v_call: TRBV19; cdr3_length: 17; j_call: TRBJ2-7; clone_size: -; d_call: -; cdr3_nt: TGTGCCAGTAGTATAGGGTCTTCGGGACTCTTTTCCTACGAGCAGTACTTC; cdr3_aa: CASSIGSSGLFSYEQYF
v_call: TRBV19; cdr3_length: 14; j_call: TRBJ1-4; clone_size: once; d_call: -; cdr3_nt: TGTGCCAGTAGTGATCCCCAGACTAATGAAAAACTGTTTTTT; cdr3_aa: CASSDPQTNEKLFF
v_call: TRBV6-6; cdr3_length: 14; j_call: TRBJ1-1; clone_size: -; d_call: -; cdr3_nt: TGTGCCAGCAATTTAGGACGTATGAACACTGAAGCTTTCTTT; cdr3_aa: CASNLGRMNTEAFF
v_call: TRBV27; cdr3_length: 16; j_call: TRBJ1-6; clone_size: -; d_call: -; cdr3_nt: TGTGCCAGCAGAACCCTTGGGGACCCCTATAATTCACCCCTCCACTTT; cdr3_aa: CASRTLGDPYNSPLHF